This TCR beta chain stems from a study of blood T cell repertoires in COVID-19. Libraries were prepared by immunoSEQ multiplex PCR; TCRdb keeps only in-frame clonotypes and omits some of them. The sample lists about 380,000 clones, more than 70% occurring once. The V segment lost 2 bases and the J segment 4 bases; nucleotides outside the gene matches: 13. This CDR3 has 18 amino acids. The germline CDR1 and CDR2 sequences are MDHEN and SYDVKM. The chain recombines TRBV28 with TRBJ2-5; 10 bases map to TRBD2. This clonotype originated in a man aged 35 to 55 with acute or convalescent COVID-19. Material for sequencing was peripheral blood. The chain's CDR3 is CASSLRGLAVRRGETQYF. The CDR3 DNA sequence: TGTGCCAGCAGTTTACGTGGACTAGCGGTACGTCGAGGAGAGACCCAGTACTTC.